This TCR beta chain was sequenced for a study of spatial heterogeneity in lung cancer. The sample holds many counts of this clonotype. This beta chain is a stray read from a library made for alpha chains; its abundance is not meaningful. The time point was: sample taken at primary tumor resection. In each case, whole RNA from tumor, nontumor lung or frozen PBMC was sequenced unsorted. Using its own MiXCR run on the 5' RACE reads, TCRdb lists one record per CDR3 protein. Of some 12,000 distinct CDR3 sequences in the sample, about 6% are singletons; the top ten hold over 9%. V lost 6 bases and J 3 bases, leaving 6 bases between the germline ends. This CDR3 contains 13 residues.

Sequenced here: normal lung tissue next to the tumor, sampled at surgery. The rearrangement uses TRBV12-3 or TRBV12-4 and TRBJ2-6; D unclear. This TCR came from a male donor with early-stage non-small cell lung cancer. This CDR3 reads CASRQGGANVLTF. The CDR3, as DNA: TGTGCCAGCAGACAAGGTGGGGCCAACGTCCTGACTTTC.